Listed below are T cell receptor beta chains from one sample, sequenced in a study of shared clonotypes between healthy human individuals. Clones were read by immunoSEQ multiplex PCR, and TCRdb kept only the in-frame ones, dropping some. The sample carries roughly 500,000 clones, around 80% recorded once. The sequenced material came from PBMCs. These receptor sequences come from a woman between 40 and 50 years old in good health. Some clones in this sample may be carry-over from other donors' samples. Each CDR3 is given with its conserved first and last residue.

CDR3 length,V gene,J gene,CDR3 protein
15,TRBV9,TRBJ2-1,CASSRTAPSYNEQFF
16,TRBV7-9,TRBJ2-2,CASSNQREINTGELFF
15,TRBV5-1,TRBJ2-5,CASSLASGFEETQYF
15,TRBV30,TRBJ2-7,CAWSLGLAGSYEQYF
12,TRBV28,TRBJ2-7,CASGGGDYEQYF
16,TRBV28,TRBJ2-1,CASSPPGTRVYNEQFF
18,TRBV27,TRBJ2-3,CASSSPGRGSRSGDTQYF
13,TRBV19,TRBJ2-3,CASSTRQGDTQYF
11,TRBV30,TRBJ2-3,CAWSASRPQYF
14,TRBV6-7,TRBJ1-5,CAGLDREAFQPQHF
16,TRBV19,TRBJ1-5,CASSILGQWTNQPQHF
14,TRBV27,TRBJ2-2,CASSFYRLTGELFF
11,TRBV20-1,TRBJ2-7,CSARSSYEQYF
15,TRBV5-4,TRBJ1-2,CASSQDEGANYGYTF
16,TRBV7-2,TRBJ2-4,CASSFDRVGAKNIQYF
16,TRBV7-9,TRBJ2-6,CASSPRGWTGANVLTF
15,TRBV28,TRBJ2-2,CASSFGTSGTGELFF
15,TRBV7-2,TRBJ2-2,CASSLGQGGTGELFF